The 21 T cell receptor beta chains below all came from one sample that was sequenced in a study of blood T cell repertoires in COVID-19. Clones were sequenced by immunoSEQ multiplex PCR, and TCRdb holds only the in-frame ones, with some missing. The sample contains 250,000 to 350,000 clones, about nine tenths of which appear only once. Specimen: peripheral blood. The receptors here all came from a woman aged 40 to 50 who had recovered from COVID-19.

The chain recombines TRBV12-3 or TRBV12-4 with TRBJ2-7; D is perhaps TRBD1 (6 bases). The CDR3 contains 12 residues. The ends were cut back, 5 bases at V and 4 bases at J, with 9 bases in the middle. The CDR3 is CASSLDRYEQYF. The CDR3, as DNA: TGTGCCAGCAGTCTCGACAGGTACGAGCAGTACTTC.

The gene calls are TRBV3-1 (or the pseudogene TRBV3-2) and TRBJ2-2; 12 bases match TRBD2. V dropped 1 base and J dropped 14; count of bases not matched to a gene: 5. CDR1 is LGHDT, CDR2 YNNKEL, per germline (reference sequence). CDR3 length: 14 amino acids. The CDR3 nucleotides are TGTGCCAGCAGCCAAGGAACTAGCGGGAGGACCCTGTTTTTT. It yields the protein CASSQGTSGRTLFF.

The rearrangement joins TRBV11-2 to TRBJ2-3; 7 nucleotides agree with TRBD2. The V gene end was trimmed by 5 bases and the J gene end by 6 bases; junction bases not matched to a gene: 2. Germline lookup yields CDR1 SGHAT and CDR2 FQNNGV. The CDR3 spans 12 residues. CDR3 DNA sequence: TGTGCCAGCAGCGTCGGGGGGGATACGCAGTATTTT. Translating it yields CASSVGGDTQYF.

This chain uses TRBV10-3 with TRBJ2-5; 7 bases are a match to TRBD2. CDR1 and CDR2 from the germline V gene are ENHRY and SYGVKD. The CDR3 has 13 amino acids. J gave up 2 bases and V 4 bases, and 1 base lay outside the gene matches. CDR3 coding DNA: TGTGCCATCAGTGGGGGAGGGCAAGAGACCCAGTACTTC. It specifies CAISGGGQETQYF.

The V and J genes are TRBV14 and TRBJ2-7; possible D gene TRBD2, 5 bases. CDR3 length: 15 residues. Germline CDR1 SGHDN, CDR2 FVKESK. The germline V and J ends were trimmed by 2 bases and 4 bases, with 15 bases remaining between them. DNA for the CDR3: TGTGCCAGCAGCCAAAATATTAAAGGGAGTTACGAGCAGTACTTC. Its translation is CASSQNIKGSYEQYF.

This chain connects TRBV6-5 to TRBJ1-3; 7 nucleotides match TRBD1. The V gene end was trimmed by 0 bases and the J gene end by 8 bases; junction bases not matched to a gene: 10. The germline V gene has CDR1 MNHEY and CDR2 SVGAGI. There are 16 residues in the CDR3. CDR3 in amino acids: CASSYSGQRNVDTIYF. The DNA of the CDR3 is TGTGCCAGCAGTTACTCGGGACAGAGGAACGTAGACACCATATATTTT.

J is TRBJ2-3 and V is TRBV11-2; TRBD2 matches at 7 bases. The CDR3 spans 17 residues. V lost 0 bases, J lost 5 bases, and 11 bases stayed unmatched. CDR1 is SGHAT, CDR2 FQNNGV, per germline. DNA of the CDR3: TGTGCCAGCAGCTTAGATTGGGGTGCGGGAGTGGTAGATACGCAGTATTTT. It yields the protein CASSLDWGAGVVDTQYF.

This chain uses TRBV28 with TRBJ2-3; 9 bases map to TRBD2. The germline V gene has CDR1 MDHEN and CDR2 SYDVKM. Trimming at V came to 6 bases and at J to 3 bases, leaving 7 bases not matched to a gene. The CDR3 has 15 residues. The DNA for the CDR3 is TGTGCCAGCAGGTCCGGGACTAGCCAGACAGATACGCAGTATTTT. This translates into CASRSGTSQTDTQYF. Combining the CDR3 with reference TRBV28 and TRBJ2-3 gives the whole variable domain DVKVTQSSRYLVKRTGEKVFLECVQDMDHENMFWYRQDPGLGLRLIYFSYDVKMKEKGDIPEGYSVSREKKERFSLILESASTNQTSMYLCASRSGTSQTDTQYFGPGTRLTVL.

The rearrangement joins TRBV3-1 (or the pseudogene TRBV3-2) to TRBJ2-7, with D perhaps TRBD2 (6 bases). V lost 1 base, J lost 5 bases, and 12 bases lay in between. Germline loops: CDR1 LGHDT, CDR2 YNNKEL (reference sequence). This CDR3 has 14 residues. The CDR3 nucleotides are TGTGCCAGCAGCCAAGTTCGGGGGTCCCACGAGCAGTACTTC. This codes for CASSQVRGSHEQYF.

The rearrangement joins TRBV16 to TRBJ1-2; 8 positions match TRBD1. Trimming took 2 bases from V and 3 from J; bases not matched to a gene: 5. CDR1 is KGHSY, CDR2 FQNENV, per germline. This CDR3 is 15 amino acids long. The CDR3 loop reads CASSQTGQGHYGYTF. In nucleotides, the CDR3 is TGTGCCAGCAGCCAAACCGGACAGGGTCACTATGGCTACACCTTC.

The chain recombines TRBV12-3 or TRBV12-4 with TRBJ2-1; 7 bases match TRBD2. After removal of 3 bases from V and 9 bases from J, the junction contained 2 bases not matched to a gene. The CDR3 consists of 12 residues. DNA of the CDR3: TGTGCCAGCAGTTTGGGGGGGGTTGAGCAGTTCTTC. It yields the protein CASSLGGVEQFF.

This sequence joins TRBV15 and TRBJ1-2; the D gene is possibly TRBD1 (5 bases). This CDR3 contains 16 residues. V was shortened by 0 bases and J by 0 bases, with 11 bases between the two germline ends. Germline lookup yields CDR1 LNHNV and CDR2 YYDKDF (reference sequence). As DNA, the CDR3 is TGTGCCACCAGCAGAGATCAGGGCATAGCTAACTATGGCTACACCTTC. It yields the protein CATSRDQGIANYGYTF.

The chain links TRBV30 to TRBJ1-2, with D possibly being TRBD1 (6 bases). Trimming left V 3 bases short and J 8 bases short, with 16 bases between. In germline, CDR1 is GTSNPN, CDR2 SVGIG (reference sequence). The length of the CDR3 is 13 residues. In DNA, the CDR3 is TGTGCCTGGAGCGTCAGAGAGGGGGTGGGCTACACCTTC. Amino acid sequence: CAWSVREGVGYTF.

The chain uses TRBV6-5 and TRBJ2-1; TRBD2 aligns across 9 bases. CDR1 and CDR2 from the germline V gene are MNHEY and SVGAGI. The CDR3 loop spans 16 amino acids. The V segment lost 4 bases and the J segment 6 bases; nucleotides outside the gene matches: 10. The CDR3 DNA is TGTGCCAGCAGTTCCCCCTCCGCTAGCGGGACCAATGAGCAGTTCTTC. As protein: CASSSPSASGTNEQFF.

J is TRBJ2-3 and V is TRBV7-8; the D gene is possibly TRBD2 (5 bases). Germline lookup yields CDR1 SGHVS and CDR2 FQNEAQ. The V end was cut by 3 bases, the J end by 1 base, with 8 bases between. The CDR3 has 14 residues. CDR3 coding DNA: TGTGCCAGCAGCTTGGGCGGGCGCACAGATACGCAGTATTTT. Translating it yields CASSLGGRTDTQYF.

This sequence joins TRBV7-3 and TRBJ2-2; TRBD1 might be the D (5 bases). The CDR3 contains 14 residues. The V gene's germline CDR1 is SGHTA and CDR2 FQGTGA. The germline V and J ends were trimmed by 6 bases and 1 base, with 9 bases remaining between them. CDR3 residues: CASRPGQNTGELFF. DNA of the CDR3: TGTGCCAGCAGGCCCGGACAGAACACCGGGGAGCTGTTTTTT. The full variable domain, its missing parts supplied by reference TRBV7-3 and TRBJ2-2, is GAGVSQTPSNKVTEKGKYVELRCDPISGHTALYWYRQSLGQGPEFLIYFQGTGAADDSGLPNDRFFAVRPEGSVSTLKIQRTERGDSAVYLCASRPGQNTGELFFGEGSRLTVL.

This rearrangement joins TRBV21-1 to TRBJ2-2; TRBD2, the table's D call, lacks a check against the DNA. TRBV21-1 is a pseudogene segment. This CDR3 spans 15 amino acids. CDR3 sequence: CASSPSEENTGELFF. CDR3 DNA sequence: TGTGCCAGCAGCCCGAGCGAAGAGAACACCGGGGAGCTGTTTTTT.

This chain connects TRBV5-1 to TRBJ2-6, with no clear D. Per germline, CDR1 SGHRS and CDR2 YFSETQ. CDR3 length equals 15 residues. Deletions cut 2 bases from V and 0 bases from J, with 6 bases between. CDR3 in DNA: TGCGCCAGCAGCTTTAGCCACTCTGGGGCCAACGTCCTGACTTTC. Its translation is CASSFSHSGANVLTF.

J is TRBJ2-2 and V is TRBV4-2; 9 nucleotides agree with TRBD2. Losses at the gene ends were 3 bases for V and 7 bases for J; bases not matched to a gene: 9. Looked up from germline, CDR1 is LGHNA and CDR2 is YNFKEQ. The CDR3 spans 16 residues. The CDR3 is CASSQGAAGGDGELFF. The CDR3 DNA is TGTGCCAGCAGCCAGGGCGCAGCGGGAGGCGACGGGGAGCTGTTTTTT.

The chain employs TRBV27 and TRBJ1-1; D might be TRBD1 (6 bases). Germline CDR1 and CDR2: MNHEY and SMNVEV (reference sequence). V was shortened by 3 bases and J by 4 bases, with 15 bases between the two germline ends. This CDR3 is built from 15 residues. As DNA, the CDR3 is TGTGCCAGCAGTTTGGGGGCTCTCGTGCGCACTGAAGCTTTCTTT. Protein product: CASSLGALVRTEAFF.

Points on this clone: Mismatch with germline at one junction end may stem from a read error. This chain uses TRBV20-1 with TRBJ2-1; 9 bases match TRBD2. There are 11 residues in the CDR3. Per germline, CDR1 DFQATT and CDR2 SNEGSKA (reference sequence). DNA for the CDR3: TGCAGTGCTAGTGAGCGGGAGGTCCGACTCTTC. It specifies CSASEREVRLF.